These 5 T cell receptor beta chains share one sample of origin, sequenced in a study of blood T cell repertoires in COVID-19 (TCRdb year 2020). Library preparation used the immunoSEQ multiplex PCR assay. Imported from immuneACCESS, the table was reduced by TCRdb to in-frame sequences with V and J called. These copies leave out some clones; in studies compared against another copy, an unresolved V gene accounts for under half, and the cause of the remainder is not known. This sample is represented by about 160,000 clones; approximately 80% of them were singletons. The ten largest clonotypes hold 4.5% to 7.5% of the sample. The sample taken for sequencing was PBMCs or T cells enriched from blood (not recorded which). Receptor source: a man in his forties or fifties who had recovered from COVID-19.

The rearrangement joins TRBV13 to TRBJ2-7; maybe TRBD1 (5 bases). Germline CDR1 PRHDT, CDR2 FYEKMQ (reference sequence). The V and J ends lost 3 bases and 1 base respectively, with 10 bases between them. The CDR3 has 14 amino acids. The CDR3 DNA sequence: TGTGCCAGCAGCTTTACAGGATTTTCCTACGAGCAGTACTTC. The encoded protein is CASSFTGFSYEQYF.

The table lists this clone with a count of one. The chain links TRBV5-4 to TRBJ1-2; 8 bases are shared with TRBD1. Germline lookup yields CDR1 SGHNT and CDR2 YYREEE (reference sequence). V lost 5 bases to trimming and J lost 1 base; unmatched junction nucleotides: 10. The CDR3 is 16 amino acids. The DNA of the CDR3 is TGTGCCAGCAGGCCCGGGACAGGAAGCTTTAACTATGGCTACACCTTC. It is translated as CASRPGTGSFNYGYTF.

The chain couples TRBV11-1 to TRBJ2-5; D may be TRBD1 (6 bases). The germline V and J ends were trimmed by 6 bases and 5 bases, with 13 bases remaining between them. Germline assignment: CDR1 SGHAT and CDR2 FQDESV (reference sequence). This CDR3 contains 13 residues. The DNA of the CDR3 is TGTGCCAGCAGTCCTCAGGGGCGGGAGACCCAGTACTTC. Translation: CASSPQGRETQYF.

This sequence joins TRBV11-2 and TRBJ2-7; 7 nucleotides match TRBD1. CDR3 length: 12 residues. Germline lookup yields CDR1 SGHAT and CDR2 FQNNGV. V shed 4 bases, J shed 3 bases, and the junction held 0 bases outside the gene matches. This chain's CDR3 is CASSWDSYEQYV. The CDR3 DNA follows: TGTGCCAGCAGCTGGGACAGCTACGAGCAGTACGTC.

The rearrangement uses TRBV18 and TRBJ1-1; D is uncertain. CDR1 is KGHSH and CDR2 is LQKENI in the germline V gene. Trimming stripped 3 bases from V and 1 base from J, with 9 bases between. CDR3 size: 14 residues. The DNA of the CDR3 is TGTGCCAGCTCACCTAAAACGGGGAACACTGAAGCTTTCTTT. Amino acids: CASSPKTGNTEAFF.